This entry lists 5 T cell receptor beta chains sequenced from one sample in a study of blood T cell repertoires in COVID-19. The assay was immunoSEQ multiplex PCR, and TCRdb's table has in-frame clones only and misses some. The top ten hold about 10% of the sample, which has roughly 280,000 clones, approximately 86% seen once. What was sequenced was peripheral blood. The receptors shown here come from a man aged 35-49 years with active or convalescent COVID-19.

The chain couples TRBV7-9 to TRBJ2-2; no clear D. V was trimmed by 2 bases and J by 0 bases, leaving 7 bases between them. CDR1 is SEHNR and CDR2 is FQNEAQ in the germline V gene (reference sequence). The CDR3 contains 15 residues. CDR3 sequence reads: CASSLREANTGELFF. The CDR3 coding sequence is TGTGCCAGCAGCTTAAGAGAGGCGAACACCGGGGAGCTGTTTTTT. Drawing the rest from reference TRBV7-9 and TRBJ2-2, the complete variable domain is DTGVSQNPRHKITKRGQNVTFRCDPISEHNRLYWYRQTLGQGPEFLTYFQNEAQLEKSRLLSDRFSAERPKGSFSTLEIQRTEQGDSAMYLCASSLREANTGELFFGEGSRLTVL.

This clone was seen once. This rearrangement joins TRBV19 to TRBJ1-1, with D hard to call. Trimming left V 4 bases short and J 4 bases short, with 4 bases between. This CDR3 is built from 11 residues. CDR1 is LNHDA, CDR2 SQIVND, per germline (reference sequence). CDR3 in DNA: TGTGCCAGTAGTAGTAGCACTGAAGCTTTCTTT. Its translation: CASSSSTEAFF.

The gene calls are TRBV9 and TRBJ2-1; 9 positions match TRBD1. V lost 0 bases and J lost 6; bases outside the gene matches: 4. The length of the CDR3 is 15 residues. Looked up from germline, CDR1 is SGDLS and CDR2 is YYNGEE. The DNA of the CDR3 is TGTGCCAGCAGCGTAGTTGGGACAGGGATCAATGAGCAGTTCTTC. This codes for CASSVVGTGINEQFF.

This CDR3 is CASSFPGSTDTQYF. The CDR3 bases are TGTGCCAGCAGCTTTCCCGGTAGCACAGATACGCAGTATTTT. The chain links TRBV5-6 to TRBJ2-3, with no clear D. V lost 2 bases and J 0 bases, leaving 7 bases between the germline ends. The V gene's germline CDR1 is SGHDT and CDR2 YYEEEE. The CDR3 length is 14 residues.

In regard to this clone: Other DNA sequences from this sample encode an identical CDR3 as well. The chain employs TRBV5-4 and TRBJ2-5; D remains unclear. The germline V gene has CDR1 SGHNT and CDR2 YYREEE (reference sequence). Trimming took 4 bases from V and 0 from J, leaving 4 bases between them. This CDR3 is built from 12 residues. The CDR3 coding sequence is TGTGCCAGCAGCCGTTACCAAGAGACCCAGTACTTC. It is translated as CASSRYQETQYF.